This TCR beta chain was retrieved from a study of cytotoxic CD8 clonotypes in ibrutinib-treated CLL. General study results and limits: Contraction or stability on treatment characterized the public clonotypes, which were uncommon.

Remarks on this clone: The antigen remains undetermined.

The data were produced by immunoSEQ multiplex PCR, yet TCRdb's version contains in-frame clones alone and is incomplete. The sample shows roughly 150,000 clones, approximately 80% of them seen only once. The germline V gene encodes CDR1 SGHRS and CDR2 YFSETQ. CDR3 length: 15 amino acids. Trimming took 0 bases from V and 2 from J, leaving 6 bases between them. Sample: PBMCs, taken after 24 months of ibrutinib treatment. The chain has TRBV5-1 and TRBJ1-6, with unresolved D. This TCR derives from a human donor with chronic lymphocytic leukemia. CDR3 sequence reads: CASSLDGTYNSPLHF. The CDR3 nucleotides are TGCGCCAGCAGCTTGGACGGGACCTATAATTCACCCCTCCACTTT. Full variable domain (remainder filled in from reference TRBV5-1 and TRBJ1-6): KAGVTQTPRYLIKTRGQQVTLSCSPISGHRSVSWYQQTPGQGLQFLFEYFSETQRNKGNFPGRFSGRQFSNSRSEMNVSTLELGDSALYLCASSLDGTYNSPLHFGNGTRLTVT.